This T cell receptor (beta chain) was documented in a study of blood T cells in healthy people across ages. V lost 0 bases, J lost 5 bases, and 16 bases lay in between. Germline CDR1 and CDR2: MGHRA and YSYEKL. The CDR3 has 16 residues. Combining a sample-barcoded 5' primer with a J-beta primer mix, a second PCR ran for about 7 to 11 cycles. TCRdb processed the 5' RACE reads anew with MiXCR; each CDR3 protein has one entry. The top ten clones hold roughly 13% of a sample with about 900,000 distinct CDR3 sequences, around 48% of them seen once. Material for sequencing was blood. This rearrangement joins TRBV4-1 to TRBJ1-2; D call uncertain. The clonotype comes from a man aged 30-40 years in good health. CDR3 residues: CASSQDLVKQFYGYTF. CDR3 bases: TGCGCCAGCAGCCAAGATTTGGTAAAACAGTTTTATGGCTACACCTTC.